The text below deals with one T cell receptor (beta chain). V dropped 8 bases and J dropped 0 bases, with 20 bases sitting between them. The germline gives CDR1 WNHNN, CDR2 SYGVQD (reference sequence). The CDR3 consists of 17 residues. This specimen comes from a study of OX40 agonist ivuxolimab in advanced cancers. Profiled with immunoSEQ multiplex PCR; TCRdb holds only in-frame clones, not every one. The table lists tens of thousands of clones, approximately 90% of them singletons. The source material was CD4+ or CD8+ T cells sorted from blood, sampled in a trial of the OX40 agonist ivuxolimab. The receptor was isolated from an adult with an advanced solid tumor such as melanoma, head and neck, liver or kidney cancer. The chain employs TRBV10-1 and TRBJ2-1; D is unresolved. Written as DNA, the CDR3 is TGCGCCAGCTCTCCCATTCGGGCCTCGAGCTCCTACAATGAGCAGTTCTTC. Translated: CASSPIRASSSYNEQFF.